The clone carrying this TCR beta chain appeared many times. Its antigen is not known. The V end lost 1 base, the J end lost 5 bases, and 14 bases lay between the germline ends. The CDR3 has 14 amino acids. Germline-derived CDR1 and CDR2 are GTSNPN and SVGIG (reference sequence). These data come from a study of T cell repertoires in cytomegalovirus infection. Study information: CMV infection plus the matching HLA type was flagged by public TCR beta signatures. Study-level findings and limits: Carriers of CMV plus the relevant HLA were identified by cumulative public TCR beta family frequency. Predominance within the ex vivo response was attributable to HLA-C-restricted CMV-specific TCR beta clonotypes.

Via MiXCR, TCRdb re-called the reads, giving one row per CDR3 protein. The sample has 300,000 to 400,000 distinct CDR3 sequences, 25% to 35% seen once. This clonotype was obtained from a human donor in good health (CMV status not recorded). Some clones in this sample may be carry-over from other donors' samples. This chain connects TRBV30 to TRBJ1-1; D unclear. This specimen consisted of cultured PBMCs, obtained from culture after CMV antigen stimulation. The CDR3 DNA reads TGTGCCTGGAGTGGTCCCGCCTTGGGAACTGAAGCTTTCTTT. Translation gives CAWSGPALGTEAFF.